This T cell receptor beta chain was sequenced during a study of long-term antiretroviral therapy in people with HIV. They ran version v3.0 of the immunoSEQ assay at survey level. The assay was immunoSEQ multiplex PCR, and TCRdb's table has in-frame clones only and misses some. The sample consists of approximately 24,000 clones, about nine tenths of them appearing once. Trimming left V 8 bases short and J 7 bases short, with 17 bases between. This CDR3 region has 14 residues. Germline V gene data show CDR1 as SNHLY and CDR2 as FYNNEI. Sequenced here: unsorted PBMCs, sampled 1.8 years before starting antiretroviral therapy. The chain uses TRBV2 and TRBJ2-2, with D hard to call. The sequence was collected from a man aged 45-60 years with HIV. The CDR3 reads CASAAGQRHGELFF. The DNA of the CDR3 is TGTGCCAGCGCGGCAGGTCAACGGCACGGGGAGCTGTTTTTT. Complete variable domain (other parts from reference TRBV2 and TRBJ2-2): EPEVTQTPSHQVTQMGQEVILRCVPISNHLYFYWYRQILGQKVEFLVSFYNNEISEKSEIFDDQFSVERPDGSNFTLKIRSTKLEDSAMYFCASAAGQRHGELFFGEGSRLTVL.